The 6 T cell receptor beta chains below come from one sample, sequenced in a study of blood T cell repertoires in COVID-19. TCRdb keeps only in-frame clones here, not all; method: immunoSEQ multiplex PCR. This sample has 270,000 or so clones; more than 75% occur once, and the top ten carry 2.3%. The source material was PBMCs or T cells enriched from blood (not recorded which). These receptors were taken from a woman in her 40s with acute COVID-19.

This chain connects TRBV10-3 to TRBJ1-1; 8 nucleotides align to TRBD1. The trim removed 5 bases at V and 3 bases at J, leaving 2 bases unmatched. CDR3 size: 13 residues. In germline, CDR1 is ENHRY, CDR2 SYGVKD. Written as DNA, the CDR3 is TGTGCCATCAGTTTACAGGGGGACACTGAAGCTTTCTTT. Protein sequence: CAISLQGDTEAFF.

The genes are TRBV5-6 and TRBJ1-2; D is possibly TRBD1 (6 bases). V lost 2 bases and J lost 7, with 6 bases in between. Germline CDR1 SGHDT, CDR2 YYEEEE. This CDR3 is built from 11 residues. In DNA, the CDR3 is TGTGCCAGCAGCTTACAGGGTGGCTACACCTTC. Protein product: CASSLQGGYTF.

A single count supports this clone. The chain has TRBV28 and TRBJ1-5; no firm D call. Germline loops: CDR1 MDHEN, CDR2 SYDVKM. This CDR3 spans 15 amino acids. With 6 bases removed from V and 0 bases from J, the gap between germline ends came to 12 bases. Here the CDR3 reads CASRSSFGSNQPQHF. In nucleotides, the CDR3 is TGTGCCAGCAGATCGTCCTTCGGTAGCAATCAGCCCCAGCATTTT.

The rearrangement uses TRBV10-3 and TRBJ2-3; TRBD2 agrees at 9 bases. V was pared by 8 bases and J by 2 bases, with 2 bases of the junction left unmatched. CDR1 is ENHRY and CDR2 is SYGVKD in the germline V gene. The CDR3 consists of 13 residues. DNA of the CDR3: TGTGCCATCCTAGCGGGGATCACAGATACGCAGTATTTT. This encodes CAILAGITDTQYF.

The chain links TRBV18 to TRBJ2-3; D unresolved. CDR1 and CDR2 from the germline V gene are KGHSH and LQKENI. The germline V and J ends were trimmed by 3 bases and 8 bases, with 12 bases remaining between them. This CDR3 has 13 residues. CDR3 nucleotides: TGTGCCAGCTCACCCGTCGAAAGGAGTACGCAGTATTTT. Translation gives CASSPVERSTQYF.

The chain's CDR3 is CATSPGRSSYNEQFF. The CDR3 region has the DNA TGTGCCACCTCCCCGGGGAGGAGCTCCTACAATGAGCAGTTCTTC. The chain is built from TRBV24-1 and TRBJ2-1, with D perhaps matching TRBD2 (6 bases). There are 15 residues in the CDR3. In germline, CDR1 is KGHDR, CDR2 SFDVKD. Trimming cost V 9 bases and J 0 bases, with 14 bases left between them.